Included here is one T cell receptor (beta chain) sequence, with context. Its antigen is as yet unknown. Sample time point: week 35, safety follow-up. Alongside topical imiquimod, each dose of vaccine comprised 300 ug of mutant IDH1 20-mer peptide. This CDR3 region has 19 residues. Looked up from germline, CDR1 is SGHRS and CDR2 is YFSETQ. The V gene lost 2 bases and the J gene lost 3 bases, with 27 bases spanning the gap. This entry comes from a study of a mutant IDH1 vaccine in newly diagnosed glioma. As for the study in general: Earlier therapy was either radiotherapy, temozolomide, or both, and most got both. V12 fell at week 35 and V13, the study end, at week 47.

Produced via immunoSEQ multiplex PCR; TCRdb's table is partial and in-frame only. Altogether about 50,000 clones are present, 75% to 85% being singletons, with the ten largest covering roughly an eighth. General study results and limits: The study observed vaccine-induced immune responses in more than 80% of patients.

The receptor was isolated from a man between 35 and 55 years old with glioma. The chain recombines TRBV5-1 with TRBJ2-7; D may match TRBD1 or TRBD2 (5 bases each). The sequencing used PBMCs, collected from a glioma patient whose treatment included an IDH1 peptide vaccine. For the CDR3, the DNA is TGCGCCAGCAGCTTTAGGTCCGGGGCGCTGGGTGGCTCCTTCTACGAGCAGTACTTC. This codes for CASSFRSGALGGSFYEQYF. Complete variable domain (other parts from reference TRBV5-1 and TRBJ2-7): KAGVTQTPRYLIKTRGQQVTLSCSPISGHRSVSWYQQTPGQGLQFLFEYFSETQRNKGNFPGRFSGRQFSNSRSEMNVSTLELGDSALYLCASSFRSGALGGSFYEQYFGPGTRLTVT.